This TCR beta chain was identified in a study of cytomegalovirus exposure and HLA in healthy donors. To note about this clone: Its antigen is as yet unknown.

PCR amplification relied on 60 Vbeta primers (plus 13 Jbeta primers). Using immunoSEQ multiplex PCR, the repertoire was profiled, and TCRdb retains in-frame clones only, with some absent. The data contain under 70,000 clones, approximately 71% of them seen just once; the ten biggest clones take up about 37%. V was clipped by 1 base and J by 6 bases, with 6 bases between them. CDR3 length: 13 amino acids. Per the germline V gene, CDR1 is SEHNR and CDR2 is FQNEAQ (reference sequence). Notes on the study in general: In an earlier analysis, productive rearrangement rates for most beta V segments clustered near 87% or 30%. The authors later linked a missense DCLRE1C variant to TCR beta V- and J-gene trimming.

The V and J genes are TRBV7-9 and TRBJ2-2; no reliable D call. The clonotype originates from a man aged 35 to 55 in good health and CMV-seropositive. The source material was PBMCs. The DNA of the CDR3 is TGTGCCAGCAGCTTAGGCAGATCCGGGGAGCTGTTTTTT. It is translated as CASSLGRSGELFF.